Below are 8 T cell receptor beta chains sequenced from a single sample in a study of CD8 T cells in ankylosing spondylitis. TCRdb called the 5' RACE reads again in MiXCR, with one record for every CDR3 protein. The data hold 200,000 to 250,000 distinct CDR3 sequences, with roughly 26% observed a single time. Sequenced input: blood, either unsorted or a sorted T cell fraction (not recorded which). The receptors come from a male donor with ankylosing spondylitis or in good health (not recorded which).

This clonotype appeared many times. The V gene is TRBV20-1, the J gene TRBJ2-7; weak D call: TRBD1 (6 bases). The CDR3 covers 12 residues. V lost 0 bases to trimming and J lost 3 bases, with 6 bases between them. Per the germline V gene, CDR1 is DFQATT and CDR2 is SNEGSKA (reference sequence). CDR3 sequence (DNA): TGCAGTGCTAGAGACAGGGGCTACGAGCAGTACTTC. This encodes CSARDRGYEQYF.

The chain combines TRBV29-1 with TRBJ1-4; tentatively, D is TRBD1 (6 bases). The CDR3 is made up of 13 amino acids. V was pared by 6 bases and J by 7 bases, with 15 bases between. Germline V lookup: CDR1 SQVTM, CDR2 ANQGSEA. Written as DNA, the CDR3 is TGCAGCGTAGACACAGGGCGAGGTGAAAAACTGTTTTTT. Protein product: CSVDTGRGEKLFF.

This chain joins TRBV2 and TRBJ2-1; no firm D call. The V gene lost 5 bases and the J gene lost 6 bases, with 5 bases spanning the gap. The CDR3 sequence is 11 residues long. Germline-derived CDR1 and CDR2 are SNHLY and FYNNEI. The CDR3 DNA follows: TGTGCCAGCAGTAGGATCAATGAGCAGTTCTTC. This gives the protein CASSRINEQFF. The entire variable domain, with the rest obtained from reference TRBV2 and TRBJ2-1, is as follows: EPEVTQTPSHQVTQMGQEVILRCVPISNHLYFYWYRQILGQKVEFLVSFYNNEISEKSEIFDDQFSVERPDGSNFTLKIRSTKLEDSAMYFCASSRINEQFFGPGTRLTVL.

The V call is TRBV7-2, the J call TRBJ1-2; maybe TRBD1 (5 bases). Trimming removed 1 base from V and 8 bases from J, with 11 bases in between. The CDR3 runs 13 residues. Germline CDR1 and CDR2: SGHTA and FQGNSA. CDR3 nucleotides: TGTGCCAGCAGCTTAGTGGGGGTGGGAGGCTACACCTTC. Protein sequence: CASSLVGVGGYTF.

This clonotype was seen repeatedly, ten times or more. The chain is built from TRBV10-3 and TRBJ1-6; D unresolved. The CDR3 contains 14 residues. V lost 8 bases, J lost 7 bases, and 15 bases lay in between. Per the germline V gene, CDR1 is ENHRY and CDR2 is SYGVKD. As DNA, the CDR3 is TGTGCCATCGCCTCAGAAGGGAGCAATTCACCCCTCCACTTT. This translates into CAIASEGSNSPLHF.

This clonotype has more than one count but fewer than ten. The V and J genes are TRBV4-2 and TRBJ2-1; D remains unclear. Germline V gives CDR1 LGHNA, CDR2 YNFKEQ. This CDR3 is 13 amino acids long. Trimming stripped 0 bases from V and 7 bases from J, with 7 bases between. CDR3 in amino acids: CASSQDFYNEQFF. In DNA, the CDR3 is TGTGCCAGCAGCCAAGACTTCTATAATGAGCAGTTCTTC.

This chain links TRBV18 with TRBJ2-1; no reliable D call. CDR3 length: 15 amino acids. Deletions cut 3 bases from V and 8 bases from J, with 17 bases between. Germline loops: CDR1 KGHSH, CDR2 LQKENI. The DNA of the CDR3 is TGTGCCAGCTCACCGGTTCTGGCTGCCGGCGATGAGCAGTTCTTC. Amino acids: CASSPVLAAGDEQFF.

A single count supports this clonotype. A read error may be the cause here, since a much bigger clone is one base away. The chain combines TRBV6-5 with TRBJ1-3; a weak D match, TRBD1 (6 bases). The CDR3 totals 19 residues. V was cut by 0 bases and J by 11 bases, with 29 bases left in between. Per germline, CDR1 MNHEY and CDR2 SVGAGI. CDR3 loop: CASSYSAAGREGGKDSIYF. CDR3 in DNA: TGTGCCAGCAGTTACTCTGCTGCAGGGAGAGAAGGGGGGAAAGACTCCATATATTTT.